This passage covers 30 T cell receptor beta chains from one sample sequenced in a study of T cells in Graves' hyperthyroidism and ophthalmopathy (dated by TCRdb to the late 2010s). Receptors were amplified or captured by multiplex PCR. TCRdb names Illumina HiSeq 2000 as the instrument used. The TCR beta CDR3 regions were amplified from RNA transcripts. For the first round of RT-PCR on the TCR CDR3, the HTBI primer set was used together with the Qiagen OneStep RT-PCR kit. Using fastp at Q25 and MiXCR, TCRdb reprocessed the public reads and kept productive beta chains. Each entry merges the rows of one CDR3 protein and shows their most common DNA and genes. This sample is represented by around 620,000 distinct CDR3 sequences; about 16% of them were singletons. Of the sample, around 4% is held by the ten largest clones. The sequencing input was blood. The receptor source for this set is a woman younger than 45 with Graves' hyperthyroidism.

This clonotype came up many times. The rearrangement uses TRBV29-1 and TRBJ2-7; TRBD1 is a possible D gene (6 bases). CDR1 SQVTM and CDR2 ANQGSEA come from the germline V gene. The CDR3 loop spans 14 amino acids. V was clipped by 6 bases and J by 9 bases, with 24 bases between them. The CDR3 DNA reads as TGCAGCGTCAGGGTTCACCTACAGGGTATTATGCAGTACTTC. Translating it yields CSVRVHLQGIMQYF.

The rearrangement joins TRBV10-1 to TRBJ2-3; D not certain. Germline CDR1 and CDR2: WNHNN and SYGVQD (reference sequence). Trimming took off 3 bases at V and 4 bases at J, with 8 bases between the two ends. The CDR3 sequence is 13 residues long. CDR3: CASSERSPDTQYF. In DNA form, the CDR3 reads TGCGCCAGCAGTGAAAGGTCTCCAGATACGCAGTATTTT.

This clonotype was detected ten times or more. The rearrangement links TRBV27 to TRBJ1-1, with TRBD1 identical over 9 bases. CDR1 is MNHEY and CDR2 is SMNVEV in the germline V gene (reference sequence). There are 15 residues in the CDR3. The J segment lost 1 base and the V segment lost 5 bases, leaving 5 bases of the junction unmatched. Here the CDR3 reads CASSIRDRENTEAFF. The CDR3 DNA reads as TGTGCCAGCAGTATCCGGGACAGGGAGAACACTGAAGCTTTCTTT.

Of note for this clonotype: A much larger clone lies a single base off, so this may be a read error. The chain couples TRBV6-5 to TRBJ1-2; D gene uncertain. Trimming took 2 bases from V and 4 from J, leaving 8 bases between them. Germline CDR1 MNHEY, CDR2 SVGAGI. The CDR3 length is 13 residues. The CDR3 region has the DNA TGTGCCAGCAGTTACGGCAGGAGCTATGGCTACACCTTC. This gives the protein CASSYGRSYGYTF.

Details on this clonotype: This may stem from a read error, because a much larger clone lies one nucleotide away. This rearrangement joins TRBV7-2 to TRBJ2-5; the match to TRBD1 covers 8 bases. Germline CDR1 is SGHTA and CDR2 is FQGNSA. This CDR3 has 16 amino acids. V lost 5 bases, J lost 9 bases, and 17 bases stayed unmatched. The CDR3 coding sequence is TGTGCCAGCAGCACACTTCCAGGGGGCGCTGGGGAGGCCCAGTACTTC. This sequence encodes CASSTLPGGAGEAQYF. Full variable domain (rest looked up from reference TRBV7-2 and TRBJ2-5): GAGVSQSPSNKVTEKGKDVELRCDPISGHTALYWYRQSLGQGLEFLIYFQGNSAPDKSGLPSDRFSAERTGGSVSTLTIQRTQQEDSAVYLCASSTLPGGAGEAQYFGPGTRLLVL.

A single count supports this clonotype. The chain has TRBV4-2 and TRBJ2-7; TRBD2 is a possible D gene (6 bases). This CDR3 contains 13 residues. Germline CDR1 reads LGHNA; CDR2 reads YNFKEQ. V lost 0 bases to trimming and J lost 7 bases, with 10 bases between them. This CDR3 reads CASSQDLAGEQYF. CDR3 DNA: TGTGCCAGCAGCCAAGATCTCGCGGGGGAGCAGTACTTC.

This clonotype appeared many times. The rearrangement joins TRBV7-3 to TRBJ2-7, with unresolved D. Germline lookup yields CDR1 SGHTA and CDR2 FQGTGA. Trimming took off 3 bases at V and 6 bases at J, with 15 bases between the two ends. This CDR3 has 14 amino acids. CDR3 DNA: TGTGCCAGCAGCTTGGTCCCCTTCGGCGGCGAGCAGTACTTC. As protein: CASSLVPFGGEQYF.

The table lists this clonotype with many counts. The rearrangement links TRBV20-1 to TRBJ2-7; 7 bases fit TRBD2. Trimming cost V 1 base and J 3 bases; bases outside gene matches: 6. This CDR3 is 14 amino acids long. The V gene's germline CDR1 is DFQATT and CDR2 SNEGSKA (reference sequence). This CDR3 is CSARVTAGDYEQYF. CDR3 DNA sequence: TGCAGTGCTAGAGTAACCGCGGGAGACTACGAGCAGTACTTC.

The chain is built from TRBV18 and TRBJ1-3; possible D gene TRBD1, 5 bases. Per germline, CDR1 KGHSH and CDR2 LQKENI. V was clipped by 2 bases and J by 1 base, with 9 bases between them. The length of the CDR3 is 15 residues. The CDR3 reads CASSPSGASGNTIYF. The CDR3 DNA is TGTGCCAGCTCACCATCTGGGGCATCTGGAAACACCATATATTTT.

This clonotype occurred many times. This chain joins TRBV2 and TRBJ2-7; a weak D match, TRBD1 (6 bases). CDR1 SNHLY and CDR2 FYNNEI come from the germline V gene. This CDR3 is built from 14 residues. V lost 4 bases and J lost 3, with 13 bases in between. CDR3 residues: CASSVNRGGYEQYF. CDR3 nucleotides: TGTGCCAGCAGTGTAAATAGAGGGGGCTACGAGCAGTACTTC.

The V call is TRBV19, the J call TRBJ2-1; D might be TRBD2 (5 bases). In germline, CDR1 is LNHDA, CDR2 SQIVND (reference sequence). Trimming cost V 6 bases and J 1 base, with 19 bases left between them. CDR3 length: 17 residues. CDR3 in DNA: TGTGCCAGTAGCGCGACTGGGGAGAGTCGGTCCTACAATGAGCAGTTCTTC. The encoded protein is CASSATGESRSYNEQFF.

V is TRBV7-3 and J is TRBJ2-1; 9 bases are a match to TRBD2. V gave up 3 bases and J gave up 6 bases; unmatched junction bases: 12. The CDR3 is 17 amino acids. Germline V gives CDR1 SGHTA, CDR2 FQGTGA. DNA for the CDR3: TGTGCCAGCAGCTTCTCTTCCGGGACTAGCCGCCCCAATGAGCAGTTCTTC. Translation: CASSFSSGTSRPNEQFF.

This clonotype was recorded a few times. The chain employs TRBV12-3 or TRBV12-4 and TRBJ1-1; D unresolved. The CDR3 consists of 14 residues. V lost 3 bases and J lost 5, with 13 bases in between. Written as DNA, the CDR3 is TGTGCCAGCAGTTTCTCTTCGGAGGCGACTGAAGCTTTCTTT. Translating it yields CASSFSSEATEAFF.

This chain uses TRBV11-3 with TRBJ1-5; D not resolved. The CDR3 length is 17 residues. V was cut by 2 bases and J by 1 base, with 15 bases left in between. Germline CDR1 reads SGHNT; CDR2 reads YENEEA. As DNA, the CDR3 is TGTGCCAGCAGCTTAAACTATCAGGTTAGGAGCAATCAGCCCCAGCATTTT. Amino acids: CASSLNYQVRSNQPQHF. The full variable domain, with the rest looked up from reference TRBV11-3 and TRBJ1-5, is EAGVVQSPRYKIIEKKQPVAFWCNPISGHNTLYWYLQNLGQGPELLIRYENEEAVDDSQLPKDRFSAERLKGVDSTLKIQPAELGDSAVYLCASSLNYQVRSNQPQHFGDGTRLSIL.

V is TRBV10-3 and J is TRBJ2-2; 11 nucleotides agree with TRBD2. Germline values: CDR1 ENHRY, CDR2 SYGVKD. The V segment lost 5 bases and the J segment 1 base; nucleotides outside the gene matches: 3. The CDR3 is 16 amino acids. The CDR3 is CAISPGLAGNTGELFF. CDR3 DNA: TGTGCCATCAGTCCCGGACTAGCGGGGAACACCGGGGAGCTGTTTTTT.

At least ten counts were recorded for this clonotype. The CDR3 DNA follows: TGTGCCAGCAGCTTCGGCAGGGGGTCTTCCTACGAGCAGTACTTC. Protein sequence: CASSFGRGSSYEQYF. The chain recombines TRBV7-9 with TRBJ2-7, with 7 bases fitting TRBD1. Germline CDR1 and CDR2: SEHNR and FQNEAQ (reference sequence). V lost 3 bases to trimming and J lost 1 base; unmatched junction nucleotides: 6. This CDR3 comprises 15 residues.

The chain uses TRBV11-2 and TRBJ2-7; TRBD2 aligns across 10 bases. V shed 1 base and J 4 bases; nucleotides not matched to a gene: 4. The CDR3 extends over 15 amino acids. Germline V CDR1 and CDR2: SGHAT, FQNNGV. The CDR3 region is CASSLASGSTYEQYF. In DNA, the CDR3 is TGTGCCAGCAGCTTAGCTAGCGGGAGCACGTACGAGCAGTACTTC.

J is TRBJ2-7 and V is TRBV20-1; TRBD2 matches at 13 bases. The CDR3 loop spans 15 amino acids. The germline V gene encodes CDR1 DFQATT and CDR2 SNEGSKA (reference sequence). The junction had 9 bases not matched to a gene; V was cut back by 5 bases and J by 5 bases. The CDR3 loop is CSALPLAGGPHEQYF. The DNA of the CDR3 is TGCAGTGCTCTACCACTAGCGGGAGGGCCCCACGAGCAGTACTTC.

This chain links TRBV9 with TRBJ2-1, with 9 nucleotides matching TRBD2. The germline CDR1 and CDR2 sequences are SGDLS and YYNGEE. V shed 0 bases and J 7 bases; nucleotides not matched to a gene: 2. This CDR3 region has 14 residues. In nucleotides, the CDR3 is TGTGCCAGCAGCGTAGGGACTAGCGATAATGAGCAGTTCTTC. Amino acids: CASSVGTSDNEQFF.

This clonotype was recorded only once. This sequence joins TRBV28 and TRBJ2-1, with 12 bases fitting TRBD2. CDR1 and CDR2 from the germline V gene are MDHEN and SYDVKM. The CDR3 runs 16 residues. J gave up 6 bases and V 8 bases, and 11 bases lay outside the gene matches. DNA for the CDR3: TGTGCCAGCGGTAAGAGACTAGCGGGAGAGAGCAATGAGCAGTTCTTC. This translates into CASGKRLAGESNEQFF. The full variable domain, rest sourced from reference TRBV28 and TRBJ2-1, is DVKVTQSSRYLVKRTGEKVFLECVQDMDHENMFWYRQDPGLGLRLIYFSYDVKMKEKGDIPEGYSVSREKKERFSLILESASTNQTSMYLCASGKRLAGESNEQFFGPGTRLTVL.

The V and J genes are TRBV4-3 and TRBJ1-1, with D possibly being TRBD1 (5 bases). CDR3 length: 13 residues. CDR1 and CDR2 from the germline V gene are LGHNA and YSLEER. The V gene lost 3 bases and the J gene lost 8 bases, with 13 bases spanning the gap. The CDR3 is CASSQEVGVEAFF. The CDR3 DNA reads as TGCGCCAGCAGCCAGGAGGTAGGGGTCGAAGCTTTCTTT.

This clonotype was detected many times. The chain is built from TRBV6-2 or TRBV6-3 and TRBJ2-7; D is uncertain. V gave up 4 bases and J gave up 13 bases, with 23 bases separating them. Germline V gene lookup returns CDR1 MNHEY and CDR2 SVGEGT. This CDR3 comprises 14 residues. The CDR3 here is CASSSIVGSSPFYF. For the CDR3, the DNA is TGTGCCAGCAGTTCCATCGTTGGCTCGTCACCCTTCTACTTC.

There are a few counts of this clonotype. The V call is TRBV6-1, the J call TRBJ1-5; TRBD1 is a possible D gene (5 bases). The CDR3 length is 17 residues. The V gene lost 5 bases and the J gene lost 5 bases, with 22 bases spanning the gap. Germline values: CDR1 MNHNS, CDR2 SASEGT. CDR3 in amino acids: CASSNGGGRGFDQPQHF. CDR3 coding DNA: TGTGCCAGCAGTAACGGGGGAGGTAGAGGGTTCGATCAGCCCCAGCATTTT.

This clonotype was found many times. The J gene is TRBJ2-1, the V gene TRBV6-1, with D perhaps TRBD1 (5 bases). V lost 6 bases, J lost 7 bases, and 7 bases lay in between. Germline V gives CDR1 MNHNS, CDR2 SASEGT. There are 11 residues in the CDR3. The DNA of the CDR3 is TGTGCCAGCAGAAGGGGAAATGAGCAGTTCTTC. It is translated as CASRRGNEQFF.

This chain links TRBV5-6 with TRBJ2-7; 12 positions match TRBD2. The CDR3 loop spans 15 amino acids. The ends lost 3 bases at V and 6 bases at J; junction bases unmatched: 7. Germline V gene sequence: CDR1 SGHDT, CDR2 YYEEEE. For the CDR3, the DNA is TGTGCCAGCAGCTGGGGGACTAGCGGGCGAGGCGAGCAGTACTTC. Translating it yields CASSWGTSGRGEQYF. Supplemented by reference TRBV5-6 and TRBJ2-7, the full variable domain reads DAGVTQSPTHLIKTRGQQVTLRCSPKSGHDTVSWYQQALGQGPQFIFQYYEEEERQRGNFPDRFSGHQFPNYSSELNVNALLLGDSALYLCASSWGTSGRGEQYFGPGTRLTVT.

The CDR3 coding sequence is TGTGCCAGTAGTTATGGTGGACTGTTCAATCAGCCCCAGCATTTT. Its translation is CASSYGGLFNQPQHF. The chain recombines TRBV19 with TRBJ1-5, with D unclear. Germline assignment: CDR1 LNHDA and CDR2 SQIVND (reference sequence). This CDR3 comprises 15 residues. The V end lost 5 bases, the J end lost 3 bases, and 14 bases lay between the germline ends.

The chain joins TRBV13 to TRBJ2-7, with 10 bases aligning to TRBD2. V was pared by 7 bases and J by 2 bases, with 11 bases of the junction left unmatched. The CDR3 loop spans 16 amino acids. Germline CDR1 PRHDT, CDR2 FYEKMQ (reference sequence). DNA for the CDR3: TGTGCCAGCACCGGGAGCGGGAGGGCCTTGCCCTACGAGCAGTACTTC. The encoded protein is CASTGSGRALPYEQYF.

This chain connects TRBV15 to TRBJ2-1; 8 bases line up with TRBD1. The CDR3 is 12 residues long. The junction had 7 bases not matched to a gene; V was cut back by 5 bases and J by 13 bases. Germline values: CDR1 LNHNV, CDR2 YYDKDF (reference sequence). CDR3 sequence reads: CATSLVGTGQFF. The CDR3 DNA reads as TGTGCCACCAGCCTAGTTGGGACAGGACAGTTCTTC.

This clonotype has a count of ten or more. The rearrangement uses TRBV5-1 and TRBJ1-2; D not certain. V was cut by 0 bases and J by 4 bases, with 7 bases left in between. This CDR3 is built from 13 residues. The germline V gene has CDR1 SGHRS and CDR2 YFSETQ. As DNA, the CDR3 is TGCGCCAGCAGCTTGGATGGCGTCTATGGCTACACCTTC. Its translation: CASSLDGVYGYTF.

This clonotype was detected ten times or more. The V and J genes are TRBV7-2 and TRBJ2-7, with 13 positions matching TRBD2. The CDR3 length is 14 residues. J gave up 6 bases and V 1 base, and 0 bases lay outside the gene matches. The germline CDR1 and CDR2 sequences are SGHTA and FQGNSA. As DNA, the CDR3 is TGTGCCAGCAGCTTAGGGACTAGCGGGAGCGAGCAGTACTTC. It is translated as CASSLGTSGSEQYF.